This TCR beta chain was recorded in a study of cytomegalovirus exposure and HLA in healthy donors. It was with 60 Vbeta and 13 Jbeta primers that the PCR ran. Sequencing was performed with immunoSEQ multiplex PCR; in TCRdb, only in-frame clones are kept and a portion is missing. The repertoire consists of over 50,000 clones, with 77% occurring once and the leading ten covering 2.5%. This CDR3 is 14 amino acids long. Per the germline V gene, CDR1 is SNHLY and CDR2 is FYNNEI. Findings and limits, study-wide: Later on, an analysis tied 15,000 to 20,000 TCR beta sequences to HLA alleles at 0.05 false discovery rate.

Regarding this clone: Its specificity is unknown.

Sequenced material: PBMCs. The gene calls are TRBV2 and TRBJ2-7; TRBD2 agrees at 10 bases. This sequence was found in a female donor in good health and CMV-seronegative. As DNA, the CDR3 is TGTGTCTCGAGGCTAGCGGGAGAAGCGTACGAGCAGTACTTC. Its protein is CVSRLAGEAYEQYF.